This T cell receptor (beta chain) was identified during a study of cytomegalovirus exposure and HLA in healthy donors. Broader study findings: Presence/absence results assume similar sequencing depth per donor, which may not hold. Cytomegalovirus-associated TCR beta chains were listed, numbering approximately 150.

Germline V lookup: CDR1 SGHNT, CDR2 YENEEA. The CDR3 loop spans 17 amino acids. V trimming: 5 bases; J trimming: 0 bases; junction bases outside the gene matches: 9. The PCR had 60 Vbeta and 13 Jbeta primers. Here immunoSEQ multiplex PCR was the method, and the copy in TCRdb shows in-frame clones only, minus some. Of under 200,000 clones in the sample, around 78% were seen once. This clone showed up just once. The antigen is undetermined. The clonotype was recovered from a woman in her twenties or thirties in good health and CMV-seropositive. This chain joins TRBV11-3 and TRBJ1-3; 8 bases align to TRBD1. What was sequenced was PBMCs. The DNA of the CDR3 is TGTGCCAGCAGCCCGGGGACAGGCCGTTCCTCTGGAAACACCATATATTTT. It is translated as CASSPGTGRSSGNTIYF.